The source of this T cell receptor beta chain is a study of T-cell memory formation after mild COVID-19. Study-level information: Clustering of TCRs was largely donor specific. Study-wide findings and caveats: Some clones that responded were present in memory (sampled pre-infection), which suggests cross-reactive memory joined.

CDR1 is SQVTM and CDR2 is ANQGSEA in the germline V gene. V lost 0 bases, J lost 5 bases, and 13 bases lay in between. CDR3 size: 15 residues. Each CDR3 protein gets one entry after TCRdb re-called the 5' RACE reads with MiXCR. The repertoire has around 250,000 distinct CDR3 sequences, around a tenth of them found once; the top ten carry approximately 20%. As for this clonotype: Its target is not known.

The TCR comes from a man younger than 30 who had mild COVID-19 (a few samples of this study predate the infection). Cell type and time point are not known. The chain couples TRBV29-1 to TRBJ2-2; D is perhaps TRBD2 (5 bases). Sequencing was carried out using PBMCs or a T cell subset sorted from them (not recorded which). The CDR3 region has the DNA TGCAGCGTTGAAGAGGACGGGGTTGGGACCGGGGAGCTGTTTTTT. It translates to CSVEEDGVGTGELFF.